The rows below give T cell receptor beta chains drawn from one sample of a study of neurological immune-mediated disorders. TCRdb passed the 5' RACE reads through MiXCR, listing each CDR3 protein once. The sample holds under 85,000 distinct CDR3 sequences, 10% seen once. The sample taken for sequencing was PBMCs. The receptors here all came from a man in his forties or fifties in good health. Both conserved end residues are part of each CDR3. A D gene is named only where the DNA matches it firmly. The size field is filled for only some rows; it gives once, few, many or a size class.

15	TRBD1	TRBV5-1	TRBJ1-6	many	CASSEGTVNYSPLHF	TGCGCCAGCAGCGAAGGGACAGTGAATTATTCACCCCTCCACTTT
14	.	TRBV5-1	TRBJ1-3	many	CASSLEGSGNTIYF	TGCGCCAGCAGCTTGGAGGGCTCTGGAAACACCATATATTTT
15	.	TRBV6-5	TRBJ1-4	many	CASSSQRSGNEKLFF	TGTGCCAGCAGTTCCCAGCGGTCGGGTAATGAAAAACTGTTTTTT
16	TRBD1	TRBV5-1	TRBJ2-7	many	CASTLDLRDSSYEQYF	TGCGCCAGCACCTTAGATCTCCGGGACAGCTCCTACGAGCAGTACTTC
12	.	TRBV20-1	TRBJ1-2	many	CSARGTVYGYTF	TGCAGTGCTAGAGGGACAGTGTATGGCTACACCTTC
16	.	TRBV5-6	TRBJ1-6	many	CASSLGTPGGNSPLHF	TGTGCCAGCAGCTTGGGTACACCTGGGGGCAATTCACCCCTCCACTTT
16	.	TRBV3-1	TRBJ1-2	many	CASSPVFELRSYGYTF	TGTGCCAGCAGCCCTGTCTTTGAGCTTAGATCCTATGGCTACACCTTC
14	.	TRBV29-1	TRBJ2-7	.	CSVVGRVGTYEQYF	TGCAGCGTTGTCGGCAGGGTAGGGACCTACGAGCAGTACTTC
14	.	TRBV20-1	TRBJ2-2	many	CSALKGGVPGELFF	TGCAGTGCCCTAAAGGGGGGGGTCCCCGGGGAGCTGTTTTTT
13	.	TRBV9	TRBJ2-2	many	CASSVDLAGELFF	TGTGCCAGCAGCGTGGATCTAGCCGGGGAGCTGTTTTTT
15	TRBD2	TRBV29-1	TRBJ2-7	many	CSVGTRLAGKVEQYF	TGCAGCGTCGGGACAAGACTAGCGGGAAAAGTAGAGCAGTACTTC
16	TRBD1	TRBV5-1	TRBJ1-1	many	CASSLSPGQEGTEAFF	TGCGCCAGCAGCTTGTCGCCGGGACAGGAAGGCACTGAAGCTTTCTTT
15	.	TRBV7-9	TRBJ2-5	many	CASSSRDSLQETQYF	TGTGCCAGCAGCTCACGGGACTCCTTACAAGAGACCCAGTACTTC
13	TRBD1	TRBV9	TRBJ1-2	few	CASSLDRAYGYTF	TGTGCCAGCAGCCTCGACAGGGCCTATGGCTACACCTTC
14	TRBD1	TRBV29-1	TRBJ2-1	many	CSVETGKRGNEQFF	TGCAGCGTTGAGACAGGGAAAAGGGGCAATGAGCAGTTCTTC